A selection of T cell receptor beta chains follows, all from one sample in a study of blood T cell repertoires in COVID-19. Data came from immunoSEQ multiplex PCR; TCRdb stores just in-frame clones and leaves some out. The sample lists approximately 70,000 clones, approximately 93% occurring once. The specimen sequenced was peripheral blood. The receptors stem from a man aged 45 to 65 with COVID-19, enrolled during active disease. The CDR3 runs from the conserved cysteine through the conserved F or W. D genes are given only for firm matches.

J gene	V gene	D gene	CDR3 DNA	CDR3 protein
TRBJ2-1	TRBV10-2	TRBD2	TGCGCCAGCAGTAGACTAGCGGGCTCCTACAATGAGCAGTTCTTC	CASSRLAGSYNEQFF
TRBJ2-1	TRBV5-1	NA	TGCGCCAGCAGCCTCCGGGATTCCGGCGTCGACAATGAGCAGTTCTTC	CASSLRDSGVDNEQFF
TRBJ1-3	TRBV7-2	NA	TGTGCCAGCAGCTTAGTCCTCAGTTCTGGAAACACCATATATTTT	CASSLVLSSGNTIYF
TRBJ1-2	TRBV7-9	NA	TGTGCCAGCAGCTTGGGAGGCCAGGGTGGTGGCTACACCTTC	CASSLGGQGGGYTF
TRBJ1-3	TRBV18	TRBD1	TGTGCCAGCTCACCAACGGGACAGTCGCTGGACACCATATATTTT	CASSPTGQSLDTIYF
TRBJ2-5	TRBV12-3/TRBV12-4	TRBD1	TGTGCCAGCAGTTCAGGACAGGGTAAGGCCCAGTACTTC	CASSSGQGKAQYF
TRBJ1-5	TRBV4-2	NA	TGTGCCAGCAGCCAAGTCGGGGGGGAGAGTCAGCCCCAGCATTTT	CASSQVGGESQPQHF
TRBJ2-3	TRBV13	TRBD2	TGTGCCAGCCTCAGAGTCAGCGGGACTAGCACAGATACGCAGTATTTT	CASLRVSGTSTDTQYF
TRBJ2-7	TRBV6-1	TRBD1	TGTGCCAGCAGTGAGGAGGACAGGGGAGGGAACTACGAGCAGTACTTC	CASSEEDRGGNYEQYF
TRBJ1-1	TRBV30	TRBD1	TGTGCCTGGAGTGGGGGACAGGTCGGTGAAGCTTTCTTT	CAWSGGQVGEAFF
TRBJ1-3	TRBV6-6	NA	TGTGCCAGCAGTTCGGCGCGGGGATCTGGAAACACCATATATTTT	CASSSARGSGNTIYF